Below, one T cell receptor beta chain is given with its context. Antigen unknown. Cultured CD4+ T cells had their DNA profiled by the Oncomine TCR Beta short-read assay. TCRdb independently ran MiXCR on the PCR reads; one entry per CDR3 protein. Found here are about 7,000 distinct CDR3 sequences, around 50% of them singletons; the top ten hold 15% to 20%. This record comes from a study of vaccination and CD4 T cells after COVID-19. Study-wide context: Sampling after COVID took place at a median of 101 days (range 35 to 161) following diagnosis.

The CDR3 has 15 residues. V dropped 5 bases and J dropped 1; count of bases not matched to a gene: 9. From germline, CDR1 is DFQATT and CDR2 SNEGSKA (reference sequence). Broader study findings: For SARS-CoV-2-reactive clonotypes, the median went from approximately 21 to 40, a nonsignificant increase.

Treatment defined: roughly 10-day PBMC culture with coronavirus spike peptide pools or control peptides (ViraFEST assay). The unexposed donor gave CD4+ T cells before the COVID-19 pandemic (2011-2018). From the roughly ten-day cultures, CD4+ T cells were isolated by negative selection. The rearrangement uses TRBV20-1 and TRBJ1-1, with TRBD1 identical over 8 bases. The sample consisted of CD4+ T cells from blood, cultured in vitro. The TCR originated in a human donor in good health. Written as DNA, the CDR3 is TGCAGTGCTCCTGGACAGGGAGGGAGGAACACTGAAGCTTTCTTT. It is translated as CSAPGQGGRNTEAFF.